This TCR beta chain was recovered during a study of technical replicates of blood from a few donors. Clones were sequenced by immunoSEQ multiplex PCR, and TCRdb holds only the in-frame ones, with some missing. The sample includes about 93,000 clones, roughly 96% of them seen just once. V was pared by 10 bases and J by 4 bases, with 8 bases of the junction left unmatched. CDR1 is ENHRY and CDR2 is SYGVKD in the germline V gene. CDR3 length: 13 amino acids. The chain has TRBV10-3 and TRBJ1-1; 8 nucleotides align to TRBD1. The TCR comes from a human donor in good health. The sample was T cells isolated from PBMCs. The CDR3 coding sequence is TGTGCCACATCAGGGGGCGGGAGCACTGAAGCTTTCTTT. Its translation is CATSGGGSTEAFF.